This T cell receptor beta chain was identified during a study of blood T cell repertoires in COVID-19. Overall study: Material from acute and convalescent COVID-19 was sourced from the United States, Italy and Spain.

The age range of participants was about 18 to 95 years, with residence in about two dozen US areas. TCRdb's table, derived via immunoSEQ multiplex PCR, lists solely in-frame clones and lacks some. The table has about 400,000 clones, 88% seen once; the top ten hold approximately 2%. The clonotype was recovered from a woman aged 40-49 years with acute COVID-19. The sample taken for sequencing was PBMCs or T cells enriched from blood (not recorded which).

The CDR3 here is CASSLEPGQEETQYF. The DNA for the CDR3 is TGCGCCAGCAGCTTGGAGCCGGGACAGGAAGAGACCCAGTACTTC. The chain recombines TRBV5-1 with TRBJ2-5, with 8 bases aligning to TRBD1. V shed 0 bases and J 3 bases; nucleotides not matched to a gene: 4. CDR1 is SGHRS, CDR2 YFSETQ, per germline. The CDR3 runs 15 residues.